Listed below are T cell receptor beta chains from one sample, sequenced in a study of cytomegalovirus exposure and HLA in healthy donors. Profiling relied on immunoSEQ multiplex PCR, and the TCRdb table lists in-frame clones only, not all of them. The table records 85,000 to 100,000 clones, roughly three quarters of them present only once. Material: PBMCs. Every receptor here comes from a male donor in good health and CMV-seropositive. Both conserved end residues are part of each CDR3. A D gene is named only where the DNA matches it firmly. Clone size is not always given. Where it is, it says once, few, many or a class for expanded clones.

D: TRBD1
V: TRBV27
size: -
J: TRBJ2-7
CDR3: CASSYGAGGSYEQYF
DNA: TGTGCCAGCAGTTACGGGGCAGGGGGCTCCTACGAGCAGTACTTC

D: -
V: TRBV5-1
size: -
J: TRBJ1-5
CDR3: CASSAELGQPQHF
DNA: TGCGCCAGCAGCGCGGAGCTAGGTCAGCCCCAGCATTTT

D: TRBD1
V: TRBV9
size: few
J: TRBJ2-7
CDR3: CASSAQTGVSSYEQYF
DNA: TGTGCCAGCAGCGCTCAGACAGGGGTAAGCTCCTACGAGCAGTACTTC

D: TRBD2
V: TRBV19
size: few
J: TRBJ2-7
CDR3: CASSAGGAYEQYF
DNA: TGTGCCAGTAGTGCGGGGGGCGCCTACGAGCAGTACTTC

D: TRBD1
V: TRBV13
size: -
J: TRBJ2-5
CDR3: CASSLRQGAAETQYF
DNA: TGTGCCAGCAGCTTAAGGCAGGGGGCGGCAGAGACCCAGTACTTC

D: -
V: TRBV5-6
size: -
J: TRBJ1-1
CDR3: CASSLAGNTEAFF
DNA: TGTGCCAGCAGCTTGGCCGGGAACACTGAAGCTTTCTTT

D: TRBD1
V: TRBV27
size: -
J: TRBJ1-5
CDR3: CASRGTANSNQPQHF
DNA: TGTGCCAGCAGGGGGACAGCAAATAGCAATCAGCCCCAGCATTTT

D: -
V: TRBV7-8
size: -
J: TRBJ2-1
CDR3: CASSLEAGNEQFF
DNA: TGTGCCAGCAGCTTAGAGGCGGGCAATGAGCAGTTCTTC

D: TRBD2
V: TRBV9
size: -
J: TRBJ2-2
CDR3: CASSVGLASNTGELFF
DNA: TGTGCCAGCAGCGTCGGACTAGCGTCGAACACCGGGGAGCTGTTTTTT

D: TRBD1
V: TRBV5-6
size: -
J: TRBJ2-7
CDR3: CASSLRGPYEQYF
DNA: TGTGCCAGCAGCTTGAGGGGGCCCTACGAGCAGTACTTC

D: TRBD2
V: TRBV7-9
size: -
J: TRBJ2-7
CDR3: CSSSRTSGGLLEQYF
DNA: TGTTCCAGCAGCAGAACTAGCGGGGGTTTACTCGAGCAGTACTTC

D: TRBD1
V: TRBV5-1
size: -
J: TRBJ2-1
CDR3: CASSLPSGQGINEQFF
DNA: TGCGCCAGCAGCTTGCCCTCGGGACAGGGGATAAATGAGCAGTTCTTC

D: -
V: TRBV6-5
size: -
J: TRBJ2-7
CDR3: CASSRYTSSYEQYF
DNA: TGTGCCAGCAGTCGTTATACAAGCTCCTACGAGCAGTACTTC

D: TRBD2
V: TRBV5-1
size: -
J: TRBJ2-7
CDR3: CASSLGTRSYEQYF
DNA: TGCGCCAGCAGCTTGGGGACTAGATCCTACGAGCAGTACTTC

D: TRBD1
V: TRBV4-1
size: -
J: TRBJ1-1
CDR3: CASSPPTGTGKNTEAFF
DNA: TGCGCCAGCAGCCCACCAACTGGGACAGGGAAAAACACTGAAGCTTTCTTT

D: -
V: TRBV7-9
size: -
J: TRBJ1-3
CDR3: CASSYRLGSGNTIYF
DNA: TGTGCCAGCAGCTACCGCCTGGGCTCCGGAAACACCATATATTTT

D: -
V: TRBV7-2
size: -
J: TRBJ2-5
CDR3: CASSRHREETQYF
DNA: TGTGCCAGCAGCCGACACAGGGAAGAGACCCAGTACTTC

D: -
V: TRBV5-1
size: -
J: TRBJ2-3
CDR3: CASSEPGLDTQYF
DNA: TGCGCCAGCAGCGAGCCGGGACTAGATACGCAGTATTTT

D: -
V: TRBV29-1
size: -
J: TRBJ1-1
CDR3: CSVEVPGLRYTEAFF
DNA: TGCAGCGTTGAGGTTCCAGGGCTTCGGTACACTGAAGCTTTCTTT

D: TRBD1
V: TRBV4-2
size: -
J: TRBJ2-7
CDR3: CASSQVRDSLSYEQYF
DNA: TGTGCCAGCAGCCAAGTGAGGGACAGCCTCTCCTACGAGCAGTACTTC

D: TRBD2
V: TRBV30
size: -
J: TRBJ2-3
CDR3: CGTSGGSTDTQYF
DNA: TGTGGAACTAGCGGGGGGAGCACAGATACGCAGTATTTT

D: -
V: TRBV5-1
size: -
J: TRBJ1-2
CDR3: CASSLVGAENYGYTF
DNA: TGCGCCAGCAGCTTGGTAGGGGCGGAGAACTATGGCTACACCTTC

D: TRBD1
V: TRBV20-1
size: few
J: TRBJ2-3
CDR3: CSAVRGPKYF
DNA: TGCAGTGCTGTGAGGGGGCCTAAATATTTT

D: TRBD2
V: TRBV4-2
size: once
J: TRBJ2-5
CDR3: CASSQEFLAGRQETQYF
DNA: TGTGCCAGCAGCCAAGAATTCCTAGCGGGGCGCCAAGAGACCCAGTACTTC

D: -
V: TRBV4-1
size: -
J: TRBJ1-1
CDR3: CASSQVIVLNTEAFF
DNA: TGCGCCAGCAGCCAAGTGATAGTCTTGAACACTGAAGCTTTCTTT

D: TRBD2
V: TRBV4-3
size: -
J: TRBJ2-1
CDR3: CASSQDRSGGGQEQFF
DNA: TGCGCCAGCAGCCAAGATCGTAGCGGGGGGGGCCAGGAGCAGTTCTTC

D: TRBD1
V: TRBV2
size: -
J: TRBJ1-1
CDR3: CASRGQPNTEAFF
DNA: TGTGCCAGCAGGGGACAGCCGAACACTGAAGCTTTCTTT

D: -
V: TRBV30
size: -
J: TRBJ2-5
CDR3: CAWSVGGTLETQYF
DNA: TGTGCCTGGAGTGTAGGGGGAACGCTAGAGACCCAGTACTTC

D: TRBD1
V: TRBV7-9
size: -
J: TRBJ1-1
CDR3: CATSPQGGLNTEAFF
DNA: TGTGCCACCAGCCCCCAGGGGGGACTTAACACTGAAGCTTTCTTT